A selection of T cell receptor beta chains follows, all from one sample in a study of blood T cell repertoires in COVID-19. Data came from immunoSEQ multiplex PCR; TCRdb stores just in-frame clones and leaves some out. The data contain about 310,000 clones, roughly 89% of them singletons. Sequenced material: PBMCs or T cells enriched from blood (not recorded which). These receptors originate from a woman in her 30s who had recovered from COVID-19. Both conserved end residues are part of each CDR3. A D gene is named only where the DNA matches it firmly. Part of the rows lack a size; the others show once, few, many or a class for expanded clones.

>TRBJ2-1|15|NA|TRBV5-4|NA
CASSFPGSNNNEQFF
TGTGCCAGCAGCTTCCCCGGGAGTAATAACAATGAGCAGTTCTTC
>TRBJ2-7|14|NA|TRBV27|once
CASSLAGTYYEQYF
TGTGCCAGCAGTTTAGCGGGTACCTACTACGAGCAGTACTTC
>TRBJ1-2|13|NA|TRBV19|NA
CASSRQTNYGYTF
TGTGCCAGTAGTAGACAAACTAACTATGGCTACACCTTC
>TRBJ1-1|12|TRBD1|TRBV12-5|NA
CASAYGTAEAFF
TGTGCTAGTGCTTATGGGACAGCTGAAGCTTTCTTT
>TRBJ2-5|14|NA|TRBV5-1|NA
CASSLGAVTETQYF
TGCGCCAGCAGCTTGGGTGCGGTAACAGAGACCCAGTACTTC
>TRBJ2-7|14|NA|TRBV11-1|NA
CASSLAAETYEQYF
TGTGCCAGCAGCTTAGCGGCGGAGACCTACGAGCAGTACTTC
>TRBJ1-1|15|NA|TRBV19|NA
CASSIAPGAHPEAFF
TGTGCCAGTAGTATAGCCCCAGGGGCTCACCCTGAAGCTTTCTTT
>TRBJ1-5|16|NA|TRBV6-5|NA
CASSYSNRPGDQPQHF
TGTGCCAGCAGTTACTCGAACAGGCCTGGGGATCAGCCCCAGCATTTT
>TRBJ2-7|13|NA|TRBV28|NA
CASSFSGHYEQYF
TGTGCCAGCAGTTTCTCAGGGCACTACGAGCAGTACTTC
>TRBJ1-2|13|NA|TRBV7-9|NA
CASSLGAPYGYTF
TGTGCCAGCAGCTTAGGGGCACCCTATGGCTACACCTTC
>TRBJ1-2|14|TRBD1|TRBV19|NA
CASSIPTGGYGYTF
TGTGCCAGTAGTATACCAACAGGGGGCTATGGCTACACCTTC
>TRBJ1-5|13|NA|TRBV28|NA
CASSEYHSQPQHF
TGTGCCAGCAGCGAGTATCACAGCCAGCCCCAGCATTTT
>TRBJ1-4|14|TRBD1|TRBV28|NA
CASKVGQQNEKLFF
TGTGCCAGCAAAGTGGGACAGCAGAATGAAAAACTGTTTTTT
>TRBJ1-2|13|NA|TRBV6-5|NA
CASSYRQDYGYTF
TGTGCCAGCAGTTACCGACAGGATTATGGCTACACCTTC
>TRBJ2-7|12|NA|TRBV3-1/TRBV3-2|NA
CASCGFTGEQYF
TGTGCCAGCTGCGGCTTCACGGGCGAGCAGTACTTC
>TRBJ1-2|16|NA|TRBV5-1|NA
CASSPGLVPQVYGYTF
TGCGCCAGCAGCCCCGGACTGGTTCCCCAGGTTTATGGCTACACCTTC
>TRBJ1-5|15|NA|TRBV5-1|NA
CASSLEAGPNQPQHF
TGCGCCAGCAGCTTGGAGGCAGGGCCCAATCAGCCCCAGCATTTT
>TRBJ2-5|13|TRBD1|TRBV10-1|NA
CASSSRTGETQYF
TGCGCCAGCAGTTCGAGGACAGGGGAGACCCAGTACTTC
>TRBJ1-1|16|NA|TRBV7-3|NA
CASSSSPGRNSGEAFF
TGTGCCAGCAGCTCCTCCCCGGGGAGGAATTCGGGTGAAGCTTTCTTT
>TRBJ2-3|16|TRBD1|TRBV10-3|NA
CAIRNRDRSSTDTQYF
TGTGCCATCAGGAATCGGGACAGATCTAGCACAGATACGCAGTATTTT
>TRBJ1-2|14|NA|TRBV3-1/TRBV3-2|NA
CASSQDIQIYGYTF
TGTGCCAGCAGCCAAGATATACAGATCTATGGCTACACCTTC
>TRBJ2-7|19|TRBD2|TRBV4-1|NA
CASSPYSIAGGPITYEQYF
TGCGCCAGCAGCCCGTACAGCATAGCGGGAGGGCCTATCACCTACGAGCAGTACTTC
>TRBJ2-7|15|NA|TRBV4-3|NA
CASSQASGQNYEQYF
TGCGCCAGCAGCCAAGCCTCGGGACAAAACTACGAGCAGTACTTC
>TRBJ2-1|16|TRBD1|TRBV18|NA
CASSLQGQGNDNEQFF
TGTGCCAGCTCACTTCAAGGACAGGGGAACGACAATGAGCAGTTCTTC
>TRBJ2-1|15|NA|TRBV18|NA
CASGVGTGAYNEQFF
TGTGCCAGCGGAGTGGGGACGGGAGCCTACAATGAGCAGTTCTTC
>TRBJ2-5|14|NA|TRBV9|few
CASSVGTSFATQYF
TGTGCCAGCAGCGTAGGGACATCGTTTGCGACCCAGTACTTC
>TRBJ2-7|15|TRBD2|TRBV11-1|NA
CASSLGLAGSYEQYF
TGTGCCAGCAGCTTGGGGCTAGCGGGCTCCTACGAGCAGTACTTC
>TRBJ2-2|15|NA|TRBV7-9|NA
CASRPGTSNTGELFF
TGTGCCAGCAGACCCGGGACATCGAACACCGGGGAGCTGTTTTTT
>TRBJ1-4|14|NA|TRBV6-5|NA
CASSQGTTNEKLFF
TGTGCCAGCAGTCAGGGTACGACTAATGAAAAACTGTTTTTT
>TRBJ1-1|13|NA|TRBV2|few
CASSGETNTEAFF
TGTGCCAGCAGTGGGGAGACAAACACTGAAGCTTTCTTT
>TRBJ1-5|17|NA|TRBV19|few
CASSTATGTQNDQPQHF
TGTGCCAGTAGTACGGCAACAGGGACCCAAAACGATCAGCCCCAGCATTTT
>TRBJ2-4|17|NA|TRBV23-1|NA
CASSRTMRTAHKNIQYF
TGCGCCAGCAGTCGAACTATGCGGACAGCCCACAAAAACATTCAGTACTTC